Below are 11 T cell receptor beta chains sequenced from a single sample in a study of blood T cell repertoires in COVID-19. Generated by immunoSEQ multiplex PCR, the TCRdb table keeps only in-frame clones and is missing some. The sample records 300,000 to 350,000 clones, approximately 86% being singletons. The sequencing sample was made of peripheral blood. All receptors derive from a young man with COVID-19, enrolled during active disease.

The chain is built from TRBV7-9 and TRBJ2-1, with D possibly TRBD2 on 5 matching bases. The CDR3 has 14 amino acids. The V gene lost 7 bases and the J gene lost 1 base, with 11 bases spanning the gap. Per germline, CDR1 SEHNR and CDR2 FQNEAQ (reference sequence). CDR3 DNA sequence: TGTGCCAGCATCTCGGACTTGTCCTACAATGAGCAGTTCTTC. Translating it yields CASISDLSYNEQFF.

V gene TRBV5-1 combines with J gene TRBJ2-5; D perhaps matches TRBD2 (6 bases). The CDR3 is made up of 17 amino acids. Between the trimmed V and J ends, which lost 4 bases and 1 base, there was a span of 20 bases. Germline CDR1 reads SGHRS; CDR2 reads YFSETQ. CDR3 protein: CASSQNVARGLQETQYF. The CDR3 DNA is TGCGCCAGCAGCCAGAACGTAGCGCGGGGACTCCAAGAGACCCAGTACTTC.

This CDR3 is CASSALRTSGPSTDTQYF. CDR3 sequence (DNA): TGTGCCAGCAGTGCCCTCAGGACTAGCGGACCTAGCACAGATACGCAGTATTTT. The gene calls are TRBV28 and TRBJ2-3; 10 bases align to TRBD2. The length of the CDR3 is 18 residues. Unmatched junction bases numbered 11, after V lost 5 bases and J lost 0 bases. CDR1 MDHEN and CDR2 SYDVKM come from the germline V gene.

The CDR3 DNA follows: TGTGCCAGCTCACCACTCGCAGGCTCCCCCTACAATGAGCAGTTCTTC. Its translation: CASSPLAGSPYNEQFF. This chain uses TRBV18 with TRBJ2-1; D not resolved. CDR1 is KGHSH, CDR2 LQKENI, per germline. Trimming stripped 1 base from V and 2 bases from J, with 12 bases between. The CDR3 is 16 amino acids.

This chain uses TRBV29-1 with TRBJ2-1; D ambiguous. V lost 3 bases, J lost 4 bases, and 10 bases lay in between. Germline CDR1 and CDR2: SQVTM and ANQGSEA. CDR3 length: 13 residues. The CDR3 here is CSVESQIYNEQFF. As DNA, the CDR3 is TGCAGCGTTGAGTCTCAGATTTACAATGAGCAGTTCTTC.

The chain couples TRBV5-4 to TRBJ2-2, with D uncertain. The CDR3 has 13 amino acids. The germline V gene encodes CDR1 SGHNT and CDR2 YYREEE (reference sequence). V was shortened by 6 bases and J by 0 bases, with 6 bases between the two germline ends. CDR3 DNA: TGTGCCAGCACTACCGCGAACACCGGGGAGCTGTTTTTT. Translating it yields CASTTANTGELFF.

This clone has only a few counts. The chain has TRBV7-2 and TRBJ2-2; D is unresolved. There are 14 residues in the CDR3. Between the trimmed V and J ends, which lost 1 base and 2 bases, there was a span of 5 bases. Germline values: CDR1 SGHTA, CDR2 FQGNSA. CDR3 DNA: TGTGCCAGCAGCTTAGACAGCAACACCGGGGAGCTGTTTTTT. This sequence encodes CASSLDSNTGELFF.

The V call is TRBV2, the J call TRBJ2-3; 8 bases align to TRBD2. Germline assignment: CDR1 SNHLY and CDR2 FYNNEI. CDR3 length equals 17 residues. V trimming: 5 bases; J trimming: 2 bases; junction bases outside the gene matches: 12. For the CDR3, the DNA is TGTGCCAGCAGTTTCGGATCTACTAGCGGCCACACAGATACGCAGTATTTT. Its protein is CASSFGSTSGHTDTQYF.

V is TRBV19 and J is TRBJ2-7, with 7 bases that match TRBD2. The germline V gene has CDR1 LNHDA and CDR2 SQIVND (reference sequence). The CDR3 loop spans 14 amino acids. Trimming at V came to 9 bases and at J to 3 bases, leaving 11 bases not matched to a gene. CDR3 sequence: CASSSGGLLYEQYF. The CDR3 DNA sequence: TGTGCCAGCTCGTCCGGGGGGTTACTCTACGAGCAGTACTTC.

The chain carries TRBV6-4 and TRBJ1-2; 7 bases align to TRBD1. This CDR3 has 16 amino acids. CDR1 MRHNA and CDR2 SNTAGT come from the germline V gene. V was pared by 4 bases and J by 4 bases, with 12 bases of the junction left unmatched. Here the CDR3 reads CASSAEPGQLTYGYTF. The CDR3 DNA is TGTGCCAGCAGTGCCGAACCGGGACAGCTTACCTATGGCTACACCTTC.

The CDR3 region has the DNA TGTGCCAGCAGCTTCCCCGACAGCACTGAAGCTTTCTTT. Protein sequence: CASSFPDSTEAFF. The J gene is TRBJ1-1, the V gene TRBV5-4, with D possibly matching TRBD1 (5 bases). The CDR3 length is 13 residues. The V end lost 2 bases, the J end lost 4 bases, and 9 bases lay between the germline ends. Germline V gene lookup returns CDR1 SGHNT and CDR2 YYREEE (reference sequence). The complete variable domain, with remaining parts taken from reference TRBV5-4 and TRBJ1-1, reads ETGVTQSPTHLIKTRGQQVTLRCSSQSGHNTVSWYQQALGQGPQFIFQYYREEENGRGNFPPRFSGLQFPNYSSELNVNALELDDSALYLCASSFPDSTEAFFGQGTRLTVV.